This record covers a single T cell receptor beta chain. Sequencing used cDNA as its template, made by extracting RNA and reverse transcribing it. Assay used: immunoSEQ multiplex PCR; TCRdb lists only in-frame clones, some missing. The sample has approximately 150,000 clones, 51% seen once. The data are from a study of CD8+ T cells in alopecia areata. In germline, CDR1 is LGHNA, CDR2 YNFKEQ. V shed 4 bases, J shed 2 bases, and the junction held 3 bases outside the gene matches. This CDR3 is 14 amino acids long. The clonotype comes from a human donor with alopecia areata. The chain couples TRBV4-2 to TRBJ2-3, with 7 bases identical to TRBD2. Specimen: CD4+ T cells sorted from blood, collected at week 0. CDR3 nucleotide sequence: TGTGCCAGCAGCCTCCTAGCGGCCACAGATACGCAGTATTTT. Amino acids: CASSLLAATDTQYF.